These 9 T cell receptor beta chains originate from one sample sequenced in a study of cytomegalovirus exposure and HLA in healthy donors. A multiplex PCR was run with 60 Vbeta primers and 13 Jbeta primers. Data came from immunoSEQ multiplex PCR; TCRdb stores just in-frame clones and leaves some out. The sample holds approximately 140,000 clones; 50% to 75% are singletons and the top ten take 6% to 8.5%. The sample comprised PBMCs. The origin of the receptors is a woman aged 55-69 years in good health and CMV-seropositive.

The CDR3 here is CASSLVTGGQETQYF. CDR3 nucleotides: TGCGCCAGCAGCTTGGTGACAGGGGGCCAAGAGACCCAGTACTTC. The J gene is TRBJ2-5, the V gene TRBV5-1; 9 bases agree with TRBD1. The V and J ends lost 0 bases and 1 base, in that order; junction bases with no gene match: 1. CDR1 SGHRS and CDR2 YFSETQ come from the germline V gene. CDR3 size: 15 residues.

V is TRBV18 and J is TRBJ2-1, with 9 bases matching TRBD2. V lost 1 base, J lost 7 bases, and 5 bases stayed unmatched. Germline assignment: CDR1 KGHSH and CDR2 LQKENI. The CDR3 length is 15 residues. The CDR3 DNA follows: TGTGCCAGCTCACCACTAGCGGGAGAGGGGAATGAGCAGTTCTTC. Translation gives CASSPLAGEGNEQFF.

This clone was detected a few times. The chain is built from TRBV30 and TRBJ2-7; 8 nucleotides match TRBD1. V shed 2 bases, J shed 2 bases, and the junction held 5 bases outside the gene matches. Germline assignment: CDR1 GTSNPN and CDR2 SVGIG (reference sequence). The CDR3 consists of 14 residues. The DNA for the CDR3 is TGTGCCTGGAGTAAGGGACAGGCTACCTACGAGCAGTACTTC. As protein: CAWSKGQATYEQYF. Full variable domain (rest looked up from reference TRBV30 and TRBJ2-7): SQTIHQWPATLVQPVGSPLSLECTVEGTSNPNLYWYRQAAGRGLQLLFYSVGIGQISSEVPQNLSASRPQDRQFILSSKKLLLSDSGFYLCAWSKGQATYEQYFGPGTRLTVT.

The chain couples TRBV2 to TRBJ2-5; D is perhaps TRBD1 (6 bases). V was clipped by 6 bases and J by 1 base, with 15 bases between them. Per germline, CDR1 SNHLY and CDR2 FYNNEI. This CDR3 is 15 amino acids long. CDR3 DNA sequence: TGTGCCAGCAGCCAACAGGGTGGCCGCCAAGAGACCCAGTACTTC. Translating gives CASSQQGGRQETQYF.

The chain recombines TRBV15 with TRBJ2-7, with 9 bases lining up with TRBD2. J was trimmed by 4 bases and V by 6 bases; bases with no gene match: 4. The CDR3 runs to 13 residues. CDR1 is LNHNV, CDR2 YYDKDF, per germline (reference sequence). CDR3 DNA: TGTGCCACCAGTGTTAGCGGGAGTTACGAGCAGTACTTC. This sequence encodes CATSVSGSYEQYF.

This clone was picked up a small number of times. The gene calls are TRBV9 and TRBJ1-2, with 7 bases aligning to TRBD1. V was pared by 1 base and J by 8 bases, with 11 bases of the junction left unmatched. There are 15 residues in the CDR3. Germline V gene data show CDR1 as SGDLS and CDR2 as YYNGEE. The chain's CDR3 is CASSVIDRVGGGYTF. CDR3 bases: TGTGCCAGCAGCGTAATCGACAGGGTGGGTGGCGGCTACACCTTC. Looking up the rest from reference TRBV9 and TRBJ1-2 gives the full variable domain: DSGVTQTPKHLITATGQRVTLRCSPRSGDLSVYWYQQSLDQGLQFLIQYYNGEERAKGNILERFSAQQFPDLHSELNLSSLELGDSALYFCASSVIDRVGGGYTFGSGTRLTVV.

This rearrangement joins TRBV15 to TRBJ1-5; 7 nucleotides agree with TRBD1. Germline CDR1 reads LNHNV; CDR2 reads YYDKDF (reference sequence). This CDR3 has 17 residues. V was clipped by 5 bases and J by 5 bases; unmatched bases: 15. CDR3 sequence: CATSETYRGWTDQPQHF. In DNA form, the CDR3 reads TGTGCCACCAGCGAAACCTACAGGGGTTGGACTGATCAGCCCCAGCATTTT.

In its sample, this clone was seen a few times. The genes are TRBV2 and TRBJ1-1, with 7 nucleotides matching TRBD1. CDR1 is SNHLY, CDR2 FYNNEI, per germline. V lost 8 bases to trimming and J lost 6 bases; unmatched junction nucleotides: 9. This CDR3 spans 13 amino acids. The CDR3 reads CASGDSPLSEAFF. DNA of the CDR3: TGTGCCAGCGGGGACAGTCCCCTCTCTGAAGCTTTCTTT.

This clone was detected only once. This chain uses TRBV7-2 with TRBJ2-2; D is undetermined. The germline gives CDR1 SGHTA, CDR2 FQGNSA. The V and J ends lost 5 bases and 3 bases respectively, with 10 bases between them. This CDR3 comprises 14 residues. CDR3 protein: CASSPARDTGELFF. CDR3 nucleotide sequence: TGTGCCAGCAGCCCGGCTAGAGACACCGGGGAGCTGTTTTTT.